This entry lists 28 T cell receptor beta chains sequenced from one sample in a study of immune cell composition in non-small cell lung cancer. Sequencing used immunoSEQ multiplex PCR; TCRdb keeps in-frame clones, though not all of them. Seen here are about 8,700 clones, about 68% observed once, and the top ten hold around a quarter. Normal lung was taken at the farthest possible site, at least 3 cm from tumour. Material for sequencing was non-adjacent lung tissue. The source of these receptors is a human donor with non-small cell lung cancer.

The rearrangement joins TRBV4-3 to TRBJ2-3; D may be TRBD2 (5 bases). The CDR3 runs to 15 residues. Germline CDR1 is LGHNA and CDR2 is YSLEER. The V and J ends lost 1 base and 1 base respectively, with 9 bases between them. The CDR3 DNA reads as TGCGCCAGCAGCCAAGGAAATAGCGGCACAGATACGCAGTATTTT. This gives the protein CASSQGNSGTDTQYF.

The chain couples TRBV7-2 to TRBJ1-2, with D maybe TRBD1 (6 bases). V was clipped by 5 bases and J by 7 bases, with 17 bases between them. Germline V gene lookup returns CDR1 SGHTA and CDR2 FQGNSA. The CDR3 extends over 14 amino acids. CDR3 coding DNA: TGTGCCAGCAGCAGAGGGGGACGTCAAGCTGGCTACACCTTC. It translates to CASSRGGRQAGYTF.

This clone was seen only a few times. This sequence joins TRBV2 and TRBJ1-5; D gene unclear. This CDR3 region has 14 residues. Germline loops: CDR1 SNHLY, CDR2 FYNNEI. V lost 3 bases and J lost 5, with 11 bases in between. Written as DNA, the CDR3 is TGTGCCAGCAGTGAGGAGCTCCTCTATCAGCCCCAGCATTTT. Its protein product is CASSEELLYQPQHF.

V and J are TRBV5-1 and TRBJ2-5; the D is unclear. The germline V gene has CDR1 SGHRS and CDR2 YFSETQ. The CDR3 sequence is 13 residues long. V was pared by 0 bases and J by 2 bases, with 5 bases between. This chain's CDR3 is CASSLGVQETQYF. The CDR3 bases are TGCGCCAGCAGCTTGGGCGTACAAGAGACCCAGTACTTC. The variable domain in full, with the rest retrieved from reference TRBV5-1 and TRBJ2-5, is KAGVTQTPRYLIKTRGQQVTLSCSPISGHRSVSWYQQTPGQGLQFLFEYFSETQRNKGNFPGRFSGRQFSNSRSEMNVSTLELGDSALYLCASSLGVQETQYFGPGTRLLVL.

The CDR3 protein is CASSRGTFPYEQYF. The CDR3, as DNA: TGTGCCAGCAGCCGTGGGACATTTCCCTACGAGCAGTACTTC. The chain links TRBV6-5 to TRBJ2-7; TRBD1 might be the D (6 bases). This CDR3 contains 14 residues. Per germline, CDR1 MNHEY and CDR2 SVGAGI. The V gene lost 6 bases and the J gene lost 2 bases, with 14 bases spanning the gap.

The sample holds a few counts of this clone. CDR3 nucleotides: TGCGCCAGCAGCTTCCTTTGGGACAGGGGAAATTCACCCCTCCACTTT. This sequence encodes CASSFLWDRGNSPLHF. V and J are TRBV5-1 and TRBJ1-6; 10 nucleotides line up with TRBD1. CDR1 is SGHRS, CDR2 YFSETQ, per germline. This CDR3 has 16 residues. V shed 2 bases and J 7 bases; nucleotides not matched to a gene: 6.

In its sample, this clone was seen a few times. The CDR3 sequence: CASSLDREHTIYF. The DNA of the CDR3 is TGTGCCAGCAGCCTGGACAGGGAACACACCATATATTTT. The chain recombines TRBV7-9 with TRBJ1-3; TRBD1 agrees at 8 bases. Germline V gene data show CDR1 as SEHNR and CDR2 as FQNEAQ (reference sequence). With 5 bases clipped from V and 8 bases from J, the junction kept 5 bases outside the gene matches. The CDR3 contains 13 residues.

DNA of the CDR3: TGTGCCATCAGTGTTGGCTCTGGCTCTGGGGCCAACGTCCTGACTTTC. This translates into CAISVGSGSGANVLTF. The chain couples TRBV10-3 to TRBJ2-6; no clear D. The CDR3 spans 16 residues. Germline-derived CDR1 and CDR2 are ENHRY and SYGVKD. The ends were cut back, 4 bases at V and 0 bases at J, with 10 bases in the middle.

The chain employs TRBV29-1 and TRBJ2-7, with TRBD1 as a possible D gene (5 bases). Germline V gene sequence: CDR1 SQVTM, CDR2 ANQGSEA. The CDR3 covers 12 residues. V lost 5 bases and J lost 5, with 13 bases in between. Written as DNA, the CDR3 is TGCAGCGTTCCAAGGGGCCAGAACGAGCAGTACTTC. Its translation: CSVPRGQNEQYF.

The chain employs TRBV10-2 and TRBJ2-7, with 7 bases aligning to TRBD1. CDR3 length: 14 amino acids. The germline CDR1 and CDR2 sequences are WSHSY and SAAADI. With 6 bases clipped from V and 3 bases from J, the junction kept 8 bases outside the gene matches. CDR3 nucleotides: TGCGCCAGCAGAATCGACAGGGTAGGCTACGAGCAGTACTTC. This gives the protein CASRIDRVGYEQYF.

This chain joins TRBV7-6 and TRBJ2-3; 9 bases match TRBD2. The J segment lost 0 bases and the V segment lost 6 bases, leaving 19 bases of the junction unmatched. This CDR3 is 20 amino acids long. Germline CDR1 is SGHVS and CDR2 is FNYEAQ. In nucleotides, the CDR3 is TGTGCCAGCAGTCTCCCTGCTTGGGATAGCGGGGGATCTAGCACAGATACGCAGTATTTT. As protein: CASSLPAWDSGGSSTDTQYF.

This clone was recorded once. The chain links TRBV6-5 to TRBJ2-7; possible D gene TRBD2, 5 bases. This CDR3 contains 13 residues. Germline values: CDR1 MNHEY, CDR2 SVGAGI. Trimming left V 6 bases short and J 6 bases short, with 15 bases between. The CDR3 DNA is TGTGCCAGCAGCCAACCGGGCGGGTCCGAGCAGTACTTC. This translates into CASSQPGGSEQYF.

This chain links TRBV6-6 with TRBJ1-1; TRBD1 matches 8 bases. CDR1 MNHNY and CDR2 SVGAGI come from the germline V gene (reference sequence). Trimming at V came to 6 bases and at J to 10 bases, leaving 7 bases not matched to a gene. This CDR3 is built from 12 residues. CDR3 protein: CASRKDREGAFF. The CDR3 DNA is TGTGCCAGCAGGAAGGACAGGGAAGGAGCTTTCTTT.

The chain is built from TRBV6-4 and TRBJ1-5; TRBD1 might be the D (5 bases). V lost 5 bases and J lost 6, with 11 bases in between. The CDR3 runs to 13 residues. CDR1 and CDR2 from the germline V gene are MRHNA and SNTAGT. The CDR3 bases are TGTGCCAGCAGTCCAGGGCCGGGTCAGCCCCAGCATTTT. Amino acids: CASSPGPGQPQHF.

This chain joins TRBV5-1 and TRBJ2-5; TRBD1 agrees at 8 bases. Germline trimming cut 6 bases from V and 2 bases from J; bases unmatched to any gene: 15. The germline V gene has CDR1 SGHRS and CDR2 YFSETQ. The CDR3 runs to 17 residues. This CDR3 is CASITGGGTEYQETQYF. The CDR3 region has the DNA TGCGCCAGCATTACAGGGGGTGGGACAGAATATCAAGAGACCCAGTACTTC.

This clone appeared a few times. This sequence joins TRBV2 and TRBJ1-1; possible D gene TRBD1, 5 bases. The CDR3 is made up of 14 amino acids. The V gene lost 7 bases and the J gene lost 1 base, with 13 bases spanning the gap. Germline CDR1 reads SNHLY; CDR2 reads FYNNEI. This chain's CDR3 is CASTRSGKNTEAFF. The CDR3 DNA sequence: TGTGCCAGCACCCGATCAGGGAAGAACACTGAAGCTTTCTTT.

The chain links TRBV15 to TRBJ2-6, with no clear D. CDR1 is LNHNV and CDR2 is YYDKDF in the germline V gene (reference sequence). Trimming left V 4 bases short and J 3 bases short, with 7 bases between. The CDR3 has 14 amino acids. The CDR3 here is CATSNRNGANVLTF. Here the CDR3 DNA reads TGTGCCACCAGCAATAGAAATGGGGCCAACGTCCTGACTTTC.

V gene TRBV7-2 combines with J gene TRBJ2-7; D gene unclear. V was shortened by 1 base and J by 2 bases, with 9 bases between the two germline ends. This CDR3 region has 14 residues. Germline CDR1 reads SGHTA; CDR2 reads FQGNSA. CDR3 DNA sequence: TGTGCCAGCAGCTTAGAAGGCCGGGCCTACGAGCAGTACTTC. As protein: CASSLEGRAYEQYF.

The CDR3 is CASSPAADNGGYTF. In DNA, the CDR3 is TGTGCCAGCTCACCAGCGGCGGATAACGGTGGCTACACCTTC. This sequence joins TRBV18 and TRBJ1-2, with D hard to call. V was trimmed by 2 bases and J by 7 bases, leaving 14 bases between them. Germline-derived CDR1 and CDR2 are KGHSH and LQKENI. This CDR3 is built from 14 residues.

There are a few counts of this clone. The chain is built from TRBV18 and TRBJ1-1; 7 nucleotides agree with TRBD1. The CDR3 sequence is 13 residues long. The germline V gene has CDR1 KGHSH and CDR2 LQKENI. V dropped 6 bases and J dropped 1; count of bases not matched to a gene: 2. Here the CDR3 DNA reads TGTGCCAGCTCCGGACAGGCGAACACTGAAGCTTTCTTT. Its protein product is CASSGQANTEAFF.

Remarks on this clone: At one boundary the junction diverges from the germline segment, which might be a read error. The gene calls are TRBV7-7 and TRBJ1-4, with 7 bases identical to TRBD1. CDR3 length: 15 residues. CDR1 and CDR2 (germline): SSHAT, FNYEAQ (reference sequence). CDR3: CASSQNRGVNEKLFF. In DNA form, the CDR3 reads TGTGCTAGCAGCCAAAACAGGGGCGTGAATGAAAAACTGTTTTTT. Based on the CDR3 plus reference TRBV7-7 and TRBJ1-4, the full variable domain is GAGVSQSPRYKVTKRGQDVTLRCDPISSHATLYWYQQALGQGPEFLTYFNYEAQPDKSGLPSDRFSAERPEGSISTLTIQRTEQRDSAMYRCASSQNRGVNEKLFFGSGTQLSVL.

This chain links TRBV6-4 with TRBJ2-2; 12 bases match TRBD1. CDR1 and CDR2 (germline): MRHNA, SNTAGT. With 0 bases clipped from V and 4 bases from J, the junction kept 0 bases outside the gene matches. There are 16 residues in the CDR3. CDR3 amino acids: CASSDSGQGATGELFF. CDR3 DNA sequence: TGTGCCAGCAGTGACTCGGGACAGGGGGCCACCGGGGAGCTGTTTTTT.

The V gene is TRBV5-1, the J gene TRBJ2-5; 12 bases are a match to TRBD2. V was pared by 3 bases and J by 1 base, with 4 bases of the junction left unmatched. The germline gives CDR1 SGHRS, CDR2 YFSETQ. The CDR3 totals 16 residues. The CDR3 nucleotides are TGCGCCAGCAGCTCGACTAGCGGGGGTTCCCAAGAGACCCAGTACTTC. It yields the protein CASSSTSGGSQETQYF.

CDR3 coding DNA: TGTGCCAGCAGTGAAGCGACAGGGTTAGGGGGCCAAGAGACCCAGTACTTC. Its protein is CASSEATGLGGQETQYF. The V call is TRBV2, the J call TRBJ2-5, with 7 bases aligning to TRBD1. Germline CDR1 reads SNHLY; CDR2 reads FYNNEI. This CDR3 region has 17 residues. The V gene end was trimmed by 0 bases and the J gene end by 1 base; junction bases not matched to a gene: 8.

This clone is medium-sized. The chain recombines TRBV20-1 with TRBJ1-1; D might be TRBD1 (6 bases). The length of the CDR3 is 11 residues. Germline V lookup: CDR1 DFQATT, CDR2 SNEGSKA (reference sequence). V was cut by 5 bases and J by 6 bases, with 10 bases left in between. The CDR3 loop reads CSAPRTAEAFF. The CDR3 DNA reads as TGCAGTGCTCCCCGGACAGCTGAAGCTTTCTTT.

The chain couples TRBV4-1 to TRBJ1-6; 7 bases fit TRBD1. This CDR3 is built from 15 residues. Looked up from germline, CDR1 is MGHRA and CDR2 is YSYEKL. V shed 5 bases, J shed 7 bases, and the junction held 8 bases outside the gene matches. CDR3 in amino acids: CASSSSGTENSPLHF. The DNA of the CDR3 is TGCGCCAGCAGCTCTTCCGGGACAGAGAATTCACCCCTCCACTTT.

The sample holds a few counts of this clone. The V gene is TRBV10-3, the J gene TRBJ2-3; 10 bases line up with TRBD2. J was trimmed by 4 bases and V by 3 bases; bases with no gene match: 4. This CDR3 spans 15 amino acids. The V gene's germline CDR1 is ENHRY and CDR2 SYGVKD. CDR3: CAISEQRGGSDTQYF. For the CDR3, the DNA is TGTGCCATCAGTGAACAGCGGGGGGGATCAGATACGCAGTATTTT.

The chain combines TRBV4-2 with TRBJ2-1; a weak D match, TRBD2 (7 bases). The CDR3 is made up of 17 amino acids. V was trimmed by 1 base and J by 4 bases, leaving 17 bases between them. Germline V gives CDR1 LGHNA, CDR2 YNFKEQ. The CDR3, as DNA: TGTGCCAGCAGCCAAGTTAGTGGAGGGGGGGAGTACAATGAGCAGTTCTTC. This encodes CASSQVSGGGEYNEQFF.